These T cell receptor beta chains were read from a single sample in a study of blood T cell repertoires in COVID-19. Some clones are missing from TCRdb's copy, which holds only in-frame ones; the method was immunoSEQ multiplex PCR. The profile shows 120,000 or so clones, 90% of them singletons. The sequencing sample was made of peripheral blood. The receptors were sampled from a woman aged 55-70 years with COVID-19, enrolled during active disease. Both conserved end residues are part of each CDR3. Rows give clone size only sometimes, using once, few, many, or a class for an expanded clone.

clone size	V gene	J gene	CDR3 protein
NA	TRBV10-3	TRBJ2-7	CAIGGPRQTYEQYF
NA	TRBV19	TRBJ1-3	CASRKGSERNTIYF
NA	TRBV30	TRBJ1-2	CAWSVERGNYGYTF
NA	TRBV7-2	TRBJ2-1	CASSHRDREHNEQFF
few	TRBV18	TRBJ2-3	CASSPSGLAGGNTDTQYF
NA	TRBV2	TRBJ1-5	CASSEPGRGRNQPQHF
NA	TRBV6-2/TRBV6-3	TRBJ2-1	CASSRTRGSPYNEQFF
NA	TRBV6-6	TRBJ1-1	CASSYSKGVNTEAFF
NA	TRBV4-2	TRBJ2-1	CASSQDGTVYNEQFF
NA	TRBV28	TRBJ1-2	CASQQGASGYGYTF
NA	TRBV7-3	TRBJ1-1	CASSFAARGKTEAFF
NA	TRBV18	TRBJ1-1	CASSLGTGGVLKTEAFF
NA	TRBV5-4	TRBJ2-1	CASSFQGSITYNEQFF
NA	TRBV9	TRBJ1-3	CASSSPGQGARGNTIYF